A single TCR beta chain is shown here with its context. Its binding antigen is unknown. No base-level quality is on record; no much larger clone is a single base apart. The 40 or so donors, aged roughly 6 to 90 years, were systemically healthy Caucasian individuals from Russia. Each donor gave about 9.2 milliliters of peripheral blood, drawn into EDTA-treated Vacutainer tubes. Ficoll-Paque density-gradient centrifugation was used to isolate PBMCs, with at least 7 million obtained per sample. Trizol reagent was used to extract total RNA from the PBMCs, yielding at least 6 micrograms per sample. The percentages of naive CD45RAhigh/CD27high T cells were determined by flow cytometry on a PBMC aliquot from every donor. CDR1 and CDR2 (DFQATT, SNEGSKA) derive from the germline V gene (reference sequence). The V and J ends are trimmed by 4 bases and 2 bases, leaving 11 bases between them. Spanning cysteine to phenylalanine, the CDR3 consists of 13 amino acids. The DNA shown is the 39-base CDR3, in frame from base 1.

These data come from a study of blood T cells in healthy people across ages (dated by TCRdb to the mid-2010s). Regarding the study in general: In model experiments, roughly one uniquely barcoded TCR beta cDNA molecule per two T cells was captured by template switching. To track age-related changes in TCR beta repertoire diversity, the study relied on deep sequencing normalized with unique cDNA molecular identifiers. Four age groups were formed from the donors: young (average about 17 years), middle-aged (approximately 41), aged (around 62) and long-lived (about 75). To avoid experimental bias, donors of different ages were distributed randomly across sequencing lanes. Two additional independent replicas of 1 million unique cDNA reads from the same blood draw were analyzed for two donors (one aged 18 to 30 and one aged 80 or older).

Libraries were prepared through 5' RACE. A second PCR of about 6 to 12 cycles was performed with a sample-barcoded 5' primer and a J-beta primer mix. A template-switch 5' adaptor carrying 12 random nucleotides introduced a unique molecular identifier onto each TCR beta cDNA molecule. Each sample yielded at least 3 million CDR3-containing paired-end reads. The Mint cDNA synthesis kit, primed by a TRBC-specific oligonucleotide, was used to synthesize first-strand cDNA from all RNA. All cDNA was treated with uracil-DNA glycosylase and then went through a first 18-cycle PCR with the universal primers M1SS and BC2_uni_R. Processing in the source paper ran as follows. For normalization, 1 million high-quality reads were randomly selected from each sample, with every read carrying a distinct molecular identifier. Instead of being binned into consensus sequences, reads that shared molecular identifiers were thrown out. CDR3 identification, clonotype clustering and error correction used MiTCR with a Q25 quality threshold and the strictest error-elimination algorithm. A nonparametric unseen species model with Euler transformation was used to estimate lower-bound total TCR beta diversity. TCRdb itself trimmed the public reads at Q25 with fastp, ran MiXCR and retained productive beta chains. For every CDR3 protein sequence, its rows merge into one entry that carries the most common genes and DNA. These V and J calls rely on TCRdb rather than the paper's analysis. The table for this sample lists fewer than 2 million distinct CDR3 sequences; around 42% of them were counted only once. The biggest ten clones account for 23% of the sample.

Study-level results and caveats: The percentage of naive T cells measured by flow cytometry correlated strongly with observed TCR beta diversity. Because profiling used bulk unsorted PBMCs, naive and antigen-experienced compartments could not be compared conclusively. The long-lived group showed more naive CD4+ T cells, fewer expanded clones and increased TCR diversity than the aged group, suggesting age selection. Donor CMV infection status was unknown, potentially confounding age-related changes in expanded clonotypes. Observed TCR beta diversity per million T cells fell roughly linearly with age, and a significant reduction was already apparent by age approximately 40. Estimates of total diversity based on one million sequenced T cells were regarded as lower bounds and as underestimates.

Source material: blood. The receptor comes from a human donor in good health. This sequence uses TRBV20-1 and TRBJ2-5; confidence is insufficient to name the D gene. The sequenced DNA: TGCAGTGCTAAGGTTTACTTTCAAGAGACCCAGTACTTC. Its translation reads: CSAKVYFQETQYF.